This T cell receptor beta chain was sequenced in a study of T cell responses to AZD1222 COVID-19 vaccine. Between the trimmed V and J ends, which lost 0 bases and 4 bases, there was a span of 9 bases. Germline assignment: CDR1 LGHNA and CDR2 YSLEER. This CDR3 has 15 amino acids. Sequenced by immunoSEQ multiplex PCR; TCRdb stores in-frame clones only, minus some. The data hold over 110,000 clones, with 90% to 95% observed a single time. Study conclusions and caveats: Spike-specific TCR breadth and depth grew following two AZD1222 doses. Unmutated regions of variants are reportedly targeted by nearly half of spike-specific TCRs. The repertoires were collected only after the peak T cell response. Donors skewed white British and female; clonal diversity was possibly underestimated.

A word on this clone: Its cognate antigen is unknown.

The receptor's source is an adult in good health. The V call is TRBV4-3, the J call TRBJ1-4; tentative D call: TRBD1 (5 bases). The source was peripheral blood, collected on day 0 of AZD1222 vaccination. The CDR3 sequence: CASSQDRQFNEKLFF. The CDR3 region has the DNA TGCGCCAGCAGCCAAGATCGACAGTTTAATGAAAAACTGTTTTTT.